The clone carrying this T cell receptor beta chain was picked up many times. Its antigen remains unknown. Germline V gives CDR1 SNHLY, CDR2 FYNNEI. The CDR3 has 14 residues. Trimming removed 2 bases from V and 8 bases from J; junction bases left unmatched: 7. This sample stems from a study of T cells in Graves' hyperthyroidism and ophthalmopathy. Study overall: Peripheral blood sampling occurred at initial diagnosis, before any treatment. Findings and limits, study-wide: Ophthalmopathy onset followed model prediction by a median approximately seven months.

Any patient presenting with uncontrolled infection, other autoimmune disease, pregnancy or lactation was left out. From 8.5 to 10 ml of fresh peripheral blood, PBMCs were isolated. Amplification of TCR beta CDR3 regions was performed using RNA transcripts as template. TCR CDR3 underwent first-round RT-PCR with the HTBI primer set. Each CDR3 protein is one row after TCRdb ran MiXCR on the multiplex PCR reads. The sample has a few hundred thousand distinct CDR3 sequences; about a sixth are singletons. The sample taken for sequencing was blood. This receptor was taken from a middle-aged woman with Graves' ophthalmopathy. The rearrangement links TRBV2 to TRBJ2-7; 9 bases match TRBD2. This chain's CDR3 is CASSETGLASKQYF. In DNA form, the CDR3 reads TGTGCCAGCAGTGAAACGGGACTAGCATCCAAGCAGTACTTC.